This TCR beta chain was identified in a study of blood T cells in healthy people across ages. Notes on the study in general: Samples with more naive T cells showed higher observed beta diversity.

This clonotype has only a few counts. Its antigen is unknown. Germline CDR1 and CDR2: WNHNN and SYGVQD (reference sequence). The CDR3 extends over 15 amino acids. V was cut by 1 base and J by 8 bases, with 16 bases left in between. The second PCR ran about 6 to 11 cycles with a sample-barcoded 5' primer and J-beta primers. TCRdb reprocessed the 5' RACE reads via MiXCR and lists one record per CDR3 protein. Altogether roughly 1,500,000 distinct CDR3 sequences are present, roughly 40% being singletons, with the ten largest covering roughly 7.9%. This TCR was recovered from a woman aged 18-29 years in good health. This chain connects TRBV10-1 to TRBJ2-3; D may be TRBD1 (6 bases). Sequencing was performed on blood. The CDR3 sequence is CASSELVGAVSTQYF. For the CDR3, the DNA is TGCGCCAGCAGTGAGTTGGTGGGGGCGGTGAGTACGCAGTATTTT.